These T cell receptor beta chains were read from a single sample in a study of T-cell memory formation after mild COVID-19. Each CDR3 protein gets one entry after TCRdb re-called the 5' RACE reads with MiXCR. Here the sample spans about 400,000 distinct CDR3 sequences, around 22% being singletons. The sequenced sample consisted of PBMCs or a T cell subset sorted from them (not recorded which). The origin of the receptors is an adult woman who had mild COVID-19 (a few samples of this study predate the infection). Cell type and time point are not known. CDR3s include the opening cysteine and the closing phenylalanine or tryptophan. Each record gives: CDR3 DNA, CDR3 protein, clone size, J gene, D gene, CDR3 length, V gene. A D gene is named only where the DNA matches it firmly. The size field is filled for only some rows; it gives once, few, many or a size class.

CDR3nt: TGTGCCAGCAGTCTTAGCGTTACCTACGAGCAGTACTTC
CDR3aa: CASSLSVTYEQYF
abundance: -
j_gene: TRBJ2-7
d_gene: -
len: 13
v_gene: TRBV6-5

CDR3nt: TGTGCCAGCAGCCGTACTAGAAGCACCGGGGAGCTGTTTTTT
CDR3aa: CASSRTRSTGELFF
abundance: -
j_gene: TRBJ2-2
d_gene: -
len: 14
v_gene: TRBV7-2

CDR3nt: TGTGCCAGCAGCTTGGCCCCCTACGAGCAGTACTTC
CDR3aa: CASSLAPYEQYF
abundance: many
j_gene: TRBJ2-7
d_gene: -
len: 12
v_gene: TRBV5-1

CDR3nt: TGTGCCAGCAGCCCACGAAGGGGAGAGACCCAGTACTTC
CDR3aa: CASSPRRGETQYF
abundance: -
j_gene: TRBJ2-5
d_gene: -
len: 13
v_gene: TRBV7-3

CDR3nt: TGCGCCAGCAGCCAAGGTCGGGTAGGGACCACAGATACGCAGTATTTT
CDR3aa: CASSQGRVGTTDTQYF
abundance: -
j_gene: TRBJ2-3
d_gene: -
len: 16
v_gene: TRBV5-1

CDR3nt: TGCGCCAGCAGCCAAGATCAGTTTCGCAGGGGTCGCTCCTACGAGCAGTACTTC
CDR3aa: CASSQDQFRRGRSYEQYF
abundance: -
j_gene: TRBJ2-7
d_gene: -
len: 18
v_gene: TRBV4-1

CDR3nt: TGCAGTGCTAGCGACAGGACAGCTGGGGCCAACGTCCTGACTTTC
CDR3aa: CSASDRTAGANVLTF
abundance: -
j_gene: TRBJ2-6
d_gene: -
len: 15
v_gene: TRBV20-1

CDR3nt: TGTGCCAGCACCCGGGGGACCCTCACAGAGACCCAGTACTTC
CDR3aa: CASTRGTLTETQYF
abundance: -
j_gene: TRBJ2-5
d_gene: -
len: 14
v_gene: TRBV7-9

CDR3nt: TGTGCCAGTACAAGACAGGGCTCCAATGAGCAGTTCTTC
CDR3aa: CASTRQGSNEQFF
abundance: -
j_gene: TRBJ2-1
d_gene: TRBD1
len: 13
v_gene: TRBV19

CDR3nt: TGTGCCAGCAGCTCTGCCCAAGGACAGAGCAGAGCTTTCTTT
CDR3aa: CASSSAQGQSRAFF
abundance: -
j_gene: TRBJ1-1
d_gene: -
len: 14
v_gene: TRBV11-2

CDR3nt: TGTGCCAGCAGCTTAGACAGGGCCCAAGAGACCCAGTACTTC
CDR3aa: CASSLDRAQETQYF
abundance: few
j_gene: TRBJ2-5
d_gene: -
len: 14
v_gene: TRBV7-8

CDR3nt: TGTGCCAGCTCAACAGGGACTAGCGGGAGGTTGGACATTCAGTACTTC
CDR3aa: CASSTGTSGRLDIQYF
abundance: few
j_gene: TRBJ2-4
d_gene: TRBD2
len: 16
v_gene: TRBV9

CDR3nt: TGTGCCAGCAGCCCGGGGGCGGGAAGCAATGAGCAGTTCTTC
CDR3aa: CASSPGAGSNEQFF
abundance: few
j_gene: TRBJ2-1
d_gene: -
len: 14
v_gene: TRBV3-1

CDR3nt: TGTGCCAGCAGCGTAGAGGGACAGGGCCACGAGCAGTACTTC
CDR3aa: CASSVEGQGHEQYF
abundance: once
j_gene: TRBJ2-7
d_gene: TRBD1
len: 14
v_gene: TRBV9